This T cell receptor (beta chain) was identified during a study of blood T cell repertoires in COVID-19. Study in general: Sources were T cells, B-cell-depleted T cells, or PBMCs; the material itself was cDNA or gDNA.

In the original processing: Estimation of nucleated cell counts was performed using reference gene primer amplification. Sequencing was performed with immunoSEQ multiplex PCR; in TCRdb, only in-frame clones are kept and a portion is missing. V and J calls and clone size are given by that table; D and trimming were obtained from the DNA. In the table there are roughly 130,000 clones, almost 85% of which are singletons. This clone was seen once. Input material: peripheral blood. The receptor was derived from a woman aged 25 to 39 who had recovered from COVID-19.

CDR3 bases: TGTGCCAGCAGCGTAGAGACTAGCGGGGGGCTAGGGGAGACCCAGTACTTC. It is translated as CASSVETSGGLGETQYF. The chain joins TRBV9 to TRBJ2-5, with 13 bases aligning to TRBD2. V lost 0 bases and J lost 5; bases outside the gene matches: 7. The germline V gene has CDR1 SGDLS and CDR2 YYNGEE. The CDR3 runs 17 residues.